A selection of T cell receptor beta chains follows, all from one sample in a study of blood T cell repertoires in COVID-19. The table came from immunoSEQ multiplex PCR; TCRdb's copy has only in-frame clones and leaves some out. The sample lists about 76,000 clones, approximately 85% seen once, with around 29% in the top ten. Sequenced sample: peripheral blood. The receptors originated from a human donor in a cohort sampled during active COVID-19. The conserved cysteine and the conserved F or W are not part of the CDR3 here. Each record gives: V gene, CDR3 protein.

>TRBV2
ASSRDRVKNGYT
>TRBV5-6
ASSREDRGLSGELF
>TRBV2
ASSDDSSYEQY
>TRBV5-1
ASRTGGQETQY
>TRBV3-1/TRBV3-2
ASSPRDRQETQY
>TRBV12-5
ASGLGQGTDTQY
>TRBV5-6
ASSLAGGDQPQH
>TRBV24-1
ATSDLKEGAVGELF
>TRBV12-3/TRBV12-4
ASSLGQSYGYT
>TRBV5-1
ASSLAYRGKNTEAF
>TRBV5-4
ASGRTGSADTQY
>TRBV19
ATDRGIGSNQPQH
>TRBV7-3
ASSLTMGRANTGELF
>TRBV2
ATMRQRANYGYT
>TRBV11-2
ASSLVGEDQPQH
>TRBV10-2
ASSEQASRAGELF
>TRBV5-8
ASSLGNRGDYGYT
>TRBV3-1/TRBV3-2
ASSNDRDSEAF
>TRBV11-2
ASSLVWEDTEAF
>TRBV30
AWSSGMGNTQY
>TRBV7-9
ASSFTGNEQF
>TRBV7-9
ASSPRGGGAHEQY
>TRBV6-2/TRBV6-3
ASSSGTAASYEQY
>TRBV9
ASSAGGTSGPDTQY
>TRBV3-1/TRBV3-2
ASSPTGVIRGEKLF
>TRBV5-1
ASSFGLAGTAQY
>TRBV5-1
ASSPRGTEAF
>TRBV3-1/TRBV3-2
ASSQGGLQETQY